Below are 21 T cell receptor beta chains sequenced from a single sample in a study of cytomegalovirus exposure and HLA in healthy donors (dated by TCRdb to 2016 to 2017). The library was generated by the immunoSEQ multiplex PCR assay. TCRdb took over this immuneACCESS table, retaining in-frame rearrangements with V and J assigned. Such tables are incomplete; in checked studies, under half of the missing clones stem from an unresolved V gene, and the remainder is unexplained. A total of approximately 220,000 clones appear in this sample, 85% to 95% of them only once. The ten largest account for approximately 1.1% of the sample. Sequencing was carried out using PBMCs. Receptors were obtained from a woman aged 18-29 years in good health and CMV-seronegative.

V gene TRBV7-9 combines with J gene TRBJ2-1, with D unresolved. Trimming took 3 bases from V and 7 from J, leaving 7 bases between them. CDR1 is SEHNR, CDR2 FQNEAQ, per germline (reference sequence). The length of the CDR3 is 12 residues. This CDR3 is CASSLNGNEQFF. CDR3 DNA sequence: TGTGCCAGCAGCTTGAACGGGAATGAGCAGTTCTTC. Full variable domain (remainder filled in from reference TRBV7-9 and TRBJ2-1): DTGVSQNPRHKITKRGQNVTFRCDPISEHNRLYWYRQTLGQGPEFLTYFQNEAQLEKSRLLSDRFSAERPKGSFSTLEIQRTEQGDSAMYLCASSLNGNEQFFGPGTRLTVL.

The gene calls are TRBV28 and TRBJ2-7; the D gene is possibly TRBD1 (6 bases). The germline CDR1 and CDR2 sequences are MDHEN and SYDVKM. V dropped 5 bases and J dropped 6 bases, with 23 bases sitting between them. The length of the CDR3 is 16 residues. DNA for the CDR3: TGTGCCAGCAGTAAGCCCACCCAGGGGTGGGGAATCGAGCAGTACTTC. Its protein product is CASSKPTQGWGIEQYF.

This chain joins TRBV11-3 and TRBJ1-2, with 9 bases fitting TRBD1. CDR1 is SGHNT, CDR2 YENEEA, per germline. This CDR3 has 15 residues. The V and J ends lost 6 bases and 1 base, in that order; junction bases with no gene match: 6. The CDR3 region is CASRGDRVINYGYTF. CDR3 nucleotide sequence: TGTGCCAGCAGGGGGGACAGGGTCATTAACTATGGCTACACCTTC.

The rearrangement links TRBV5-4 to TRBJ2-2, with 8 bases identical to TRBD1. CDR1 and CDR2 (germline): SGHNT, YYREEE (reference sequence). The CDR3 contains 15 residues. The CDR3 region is CAAKWQGAQGGELFF. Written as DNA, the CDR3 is TGTGCAGCCAAATGGCAGGGGGCGCAAGGCGGGGAGCTGTTTTTT.

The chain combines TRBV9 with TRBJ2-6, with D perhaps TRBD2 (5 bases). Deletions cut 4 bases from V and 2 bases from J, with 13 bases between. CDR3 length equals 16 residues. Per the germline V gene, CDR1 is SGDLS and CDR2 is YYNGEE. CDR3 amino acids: CASSPTGGAGANVLTF. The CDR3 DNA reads TGTGCCAGCAGCCCAACCGGAGGAGCTGGGGCCAACGTCCTGACTTTC. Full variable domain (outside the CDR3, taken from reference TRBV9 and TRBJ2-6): DSGVTQTPKHLITATGQRVTLRCSPRSGDLSVYWYQQSLDQGLQFLIQYYNGEERAKGNILERFSAQQFPDLHSELNLSSLELGDSALYFCASSPTGGAGANVLTFGAGSRLTVL.

CDR3 amino acids: CASSRRGGGTDLGYTF. CDR3 DNA sequence: TGTGCCAGCAGCAGGCGAGGGGGGGGGACGGACCTTGGCTACACCTTC. The rearrangement uses TRBV7-8 and TRBJ1-2, with a weak D call TRBD1 (6 bases). The CDR3 has 16 amino acids. Germline lookup yields CDR1 SGHVS and CDR2 FQNEAQ. The V end was cut by 5 bases, the J end by 7 bases, with 23 bases between.

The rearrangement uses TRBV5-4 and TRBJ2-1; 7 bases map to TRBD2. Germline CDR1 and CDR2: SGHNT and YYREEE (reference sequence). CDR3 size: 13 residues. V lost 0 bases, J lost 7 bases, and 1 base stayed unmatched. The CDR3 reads CASSLAGGNEQFF. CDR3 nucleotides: TGTGCCAGCAGCTTGGCCGGGGGGAATGAGCAGTTCTTC.

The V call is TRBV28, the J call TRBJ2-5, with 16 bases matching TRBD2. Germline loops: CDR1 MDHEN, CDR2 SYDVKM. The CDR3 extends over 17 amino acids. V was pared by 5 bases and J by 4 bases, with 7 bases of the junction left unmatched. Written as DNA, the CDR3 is TGTGCCAGCAGTCCGGGACTAGCGGGAGGGGGAGCAGAGACCCAGTACTTC. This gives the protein CASSPGLAGGGAETQYF.

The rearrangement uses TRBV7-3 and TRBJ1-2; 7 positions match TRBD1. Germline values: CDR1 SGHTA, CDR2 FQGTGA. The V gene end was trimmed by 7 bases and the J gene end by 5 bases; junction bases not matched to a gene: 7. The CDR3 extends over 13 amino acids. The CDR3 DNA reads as TGTGCCAGCACCAAAAAGGGGGCTTATGGCTACACCTTC. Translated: CASTKKGAYGYTF.

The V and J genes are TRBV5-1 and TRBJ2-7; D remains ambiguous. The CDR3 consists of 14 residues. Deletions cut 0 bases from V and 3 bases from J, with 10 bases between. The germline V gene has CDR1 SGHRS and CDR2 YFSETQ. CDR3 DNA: TGCGCCAGCAGCTTGGAGAGGAACCTCTACGAGCAGTACTTC. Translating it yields CASSLERNLYEQYF.

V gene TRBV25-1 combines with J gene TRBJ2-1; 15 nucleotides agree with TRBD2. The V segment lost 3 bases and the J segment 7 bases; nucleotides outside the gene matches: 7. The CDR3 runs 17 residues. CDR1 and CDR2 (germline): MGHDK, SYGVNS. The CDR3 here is CASSEPGLAGGSNEQFF. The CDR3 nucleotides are TGTGCCAGCAGTGAGCCGGGACTAGCGGGAGGTTCAAATGAGCAGTTCTTC.

The chain's CDR3 is CASSLAWGQGANGYTF. The CDR3 coding sequence is TGTGCCAGCAGCTTAGCGTGGGGACAGGGGGCTAATGGCTACACCTTC. This chain connects TRBV7-2 to TRBJ1-2; 12 bases align to TRBD1. Trimming took 0 bases from V and 6 from J; bases not matched to a gene: 5. The CDR3 sequence is 16 residues long. Per the germline V gene, CDR1 is SGHTA and CDR2 is FQGNSA.

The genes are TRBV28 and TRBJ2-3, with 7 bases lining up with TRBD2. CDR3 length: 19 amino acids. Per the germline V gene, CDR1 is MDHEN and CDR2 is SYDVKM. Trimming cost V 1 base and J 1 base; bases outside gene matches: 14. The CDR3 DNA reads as TGTGCCAGCAGTTTATTTAGGGTGGGAGGGCCCTCCGGCACAGATACGCAGTATTTT. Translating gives CASSLFRVGGPSGTDTQYF.

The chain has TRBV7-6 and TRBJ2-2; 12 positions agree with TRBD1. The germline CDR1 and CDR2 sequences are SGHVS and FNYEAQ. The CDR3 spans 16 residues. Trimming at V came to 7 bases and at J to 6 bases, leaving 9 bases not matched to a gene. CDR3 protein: CASNQRGQGAPGELFF. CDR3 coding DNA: TGTGCCAGCAACCAAAGGGGACAGGGGGCTCCCGGGGAGCTGTTTTTT.

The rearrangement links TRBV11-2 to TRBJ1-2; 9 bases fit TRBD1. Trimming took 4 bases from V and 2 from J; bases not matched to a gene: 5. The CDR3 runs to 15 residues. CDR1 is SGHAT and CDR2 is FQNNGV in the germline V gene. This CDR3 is CASSSATGGNYGYTF. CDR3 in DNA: TGTGCCAGCAGCTCCGCAACAGGGGGCAACTATGGCTACACCTTC.

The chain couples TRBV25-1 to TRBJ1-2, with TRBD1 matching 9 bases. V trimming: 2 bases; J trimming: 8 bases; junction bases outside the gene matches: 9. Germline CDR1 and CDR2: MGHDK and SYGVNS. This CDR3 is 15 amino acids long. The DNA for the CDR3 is TGTGCCAGCAGTGAAGTTACAGGGGGCAGCGGGGGCTACACCTTC. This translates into CASSEVTGGSGGYTF.

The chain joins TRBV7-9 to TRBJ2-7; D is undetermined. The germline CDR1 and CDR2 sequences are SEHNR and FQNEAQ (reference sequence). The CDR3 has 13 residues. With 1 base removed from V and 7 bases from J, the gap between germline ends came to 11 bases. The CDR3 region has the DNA TGTGCCAGCAGCTTAGTGGTCAGCGAGGAGCAGTACTTC. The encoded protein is CASSLVVSEEQYF.

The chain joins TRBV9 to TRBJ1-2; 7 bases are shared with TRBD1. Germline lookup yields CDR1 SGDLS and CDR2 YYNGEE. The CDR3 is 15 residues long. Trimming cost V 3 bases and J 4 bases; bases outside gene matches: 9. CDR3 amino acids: CASSAGTVAGYGYTF. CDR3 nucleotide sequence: TGTGCCAGCAGCGCTGGGACAGTAGCCGGCTATGGCTACACCTTC.

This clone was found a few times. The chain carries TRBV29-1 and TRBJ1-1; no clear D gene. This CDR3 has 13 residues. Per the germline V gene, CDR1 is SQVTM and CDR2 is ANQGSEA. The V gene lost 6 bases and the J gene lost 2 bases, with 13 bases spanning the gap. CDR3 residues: CSVRRLSNTEAFF. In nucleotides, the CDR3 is TGCAGCGTCCGAAGACTGAGCAACACTGAAGCTTTCTTT.

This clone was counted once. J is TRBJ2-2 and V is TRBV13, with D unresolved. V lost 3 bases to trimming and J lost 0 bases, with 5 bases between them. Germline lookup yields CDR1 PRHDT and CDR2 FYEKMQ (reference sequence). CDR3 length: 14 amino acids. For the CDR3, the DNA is TGTGCCAGCAGCTTCGCAGCGAACACCGGGGAGCTGTTTTTT. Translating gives CASSFAANTGELFF.

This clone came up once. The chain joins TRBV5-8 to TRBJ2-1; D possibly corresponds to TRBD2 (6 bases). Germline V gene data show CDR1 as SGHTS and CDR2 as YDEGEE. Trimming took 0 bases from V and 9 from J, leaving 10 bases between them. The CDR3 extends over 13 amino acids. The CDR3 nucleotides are TGTGCCAGCAGCTTGGCGGGGGTGGGTGAGCAGTTCTTC. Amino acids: CASSLAGVGEQFF.